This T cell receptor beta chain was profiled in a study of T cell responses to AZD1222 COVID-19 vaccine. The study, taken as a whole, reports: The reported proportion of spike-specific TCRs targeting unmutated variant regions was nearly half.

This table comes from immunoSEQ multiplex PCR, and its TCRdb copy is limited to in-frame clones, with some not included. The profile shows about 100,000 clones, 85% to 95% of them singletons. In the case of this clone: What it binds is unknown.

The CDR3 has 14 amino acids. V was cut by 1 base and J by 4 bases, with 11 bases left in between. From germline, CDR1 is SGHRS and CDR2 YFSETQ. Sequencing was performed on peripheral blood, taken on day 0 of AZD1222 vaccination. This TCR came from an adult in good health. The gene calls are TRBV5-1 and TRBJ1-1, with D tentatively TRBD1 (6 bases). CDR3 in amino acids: CASSLSQGSTEAFF. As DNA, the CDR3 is TGCGCCAGCAGCTTGTCCCAGGGGTCCACTGAAGCTTTCTTT.